These 28 T cell receptor beta chains share one sample of origin, sequenced in a study of T cell repertoires in cytomegalovirus infection. One entry per CDR3 protein, called by TCRdb with MiXCR from the reads. The sample holds some 320,000 distinct CDR3 sequences, approximately 9.5% seen once. Sequenced input: PBMCs. The receptor source for this set is a human donor in good health (CMV status not recorded). Some clones in this sample may be carry-over from other donors' samples.

This clonotype has a count of ten or more. The chain links TRBV6-2 or TRBV6-3 to TRBJ2-2, with 11 bases aligning to TRBD2. The germline V gene has CDR1 MNHEY and CDR2 SVGEGT. The CDR3 has 19 amino acids. V was clipped by 0 bases and J by 2 bases; unmatched bases: 8. The CDR3 protein is CASSYSETSGTFNTGELFF. CDR3 DNA sequence: TGTGCCAGCAGTTACTCGGAGACTAGCGGGACGTTTAACACCGGGGAGCTGTTTTTT.

This clonotype was counted at least ten times. The chain uses TRBV7-2 and TRBJ2-5; D assignment may be TRBD1 or TRBD2 (6 bases each). The CDR3 consists of 15 residues. Deletions cut 4 bases from V and 4 bases from J, with 16 bases between. Germline assignment: CDR1 SGHTA and CDR2 FQGNSA. CDR3 sequence reads: CASSYLRGAGETQYF. The CDR3 nucleotides read TGTGCCAGCAGCTACCTAAGGGGGGCAGGAGAGACCCAGTACTTC.

This clonotype was seen at least ten times. The V gene is TRBV7-2, the J gene TRBJ1-2; TRBD1 might be the D (5 bases). CDR3 length equals 14 residues. Per germline, CDR1 SGHTA and CDR2 FQGNSA. Trimming shortened V by 5 bases and J by 3 bases, and 13 bases separated the two germline ends. This CDR3 is CASSPGLVDYGYTF. CDR3 nucleotides: TGTGCCAGCAGCCCAGGGTTGGTTGACTATGGCTACACCTTC.

The rearrangement joins TRBV7-9 to TRBJ1-3, with D unresolved. Germline V gives CDR1 SEHNR, CDR2 FQNEAQ (reference sequence). This CDR3 is 15 amino acids long. Trimming took 5 bases from V and 1 from J, leaving 12 bases between them. The CDR3, as DNA: TGTGCCAGCAGCGGAGCGCTGGATTCTGGAAACACCATATATTTT. It encodes CASSGALDSGNTIYF.

This clonotype was counted only a few times. The J gene is TRBJ2-1, the V gene TRBV24-1, with 11 nucleotides matching TRBD2. In germline, CDR1 is KGHDR, CDR2 SFDVKD. Losses at the gene ends were 4 bases for V and 7 bases for J; bases not matched to a gene: 8. The CDR3 runs to 16 residues. The CDR3 sequence is CATSDPLAGGSNEQFF. The CDR3 nucleotides are TGTGCCACCAGTGACCCTCTAGCGGGAGGATCAAATGAGCAGTTCTTC.

This clonotype was picked up a small number of times. V gene TRBV5-5 combines with J gene TRBJ2-3; 7 nucleotides agree with TRBD1. CDR1 and CDR2 from the germline V gene are SGHKS and YYEKEE (reference sequence). The CDR3 covers 17 residues. V dropped 6 bases and J dropped 2; count of bases not matched to a gene: 15. CDR3 region: CASKTLPGQKNTDTQYF. CDR3 DNA sequence: TGTGCCAGCAAGACTTTACCGGGACAGAAGAACACAGATACGCAGTATTTT.

This clonotype occurred a few times. The chain combines TRBV12-3 or TRBV12-4 with TRBJ1-3; D not resolved. This CDR3 comprises 16 residues. With 7 bases removed from V and 0 bases from J, the gap between germline ends came to 16 bases. CDR3 bases: TGTGCCAGCATTCCCTACCCGGACCCCTCTGGAAACACCATATATTTT. Its protein is CASIPYPDPSGNTIYF.

In this sample, this clonotype turned up many times. The gene calls are TRBV7-6 and TRBJ2-3; no firm D call. CDR3 size: 13 residues. Germline V gives CDR1 SGHVS, CDR2 FNYEAQ. The V gene lost 2 bases and the J gene lost 2 bases, with 5 bases spanning the gap. The CDR3 nucleotides read TGTGCCAGCAGCTTAATTCCCACAGATACGCAGTATTTT. This sequence encodes CASSLIPTDTQYF.

This clonotype was detected only a few times. This chain connects TRBV7-2 to TRBJ1-4; TRBD1 is a possible D gene (6 bases). CDR1 and CDR2 from the germline V gene are SGHTA and FQGNSA. V lost 6 bases and J 8 bases, leaving 16 bases between the germline ends. The CDR3 runs to 14 residues. The CDR3 loop reads CASSQGHRKEKLFF. The CDR3, as DNA: TGTGCCAGCAGTCAGGGACACCGAAAGGAAAAACTGTTTTTT. Together with reference TRBV7-2 and TRBJ1-4, the CDR3 gives the full variable domain: GAGVSQSPSNKVTEKGKDVELRCDPISGHTALYWYRQSLGQGLEFLIYFQGNSAPDKSGLPSDRFSAERTGGSVSTLTIQRTQQEDSAVYLCASSQGHRKEKLFFGSGTQLSVL.

This clonotype has a handful of counts. V and J are TRBV29-1 and TRBJ2-5; no clear D. This CDR3 has 12 residues. Deletions cut 3 bases from V and 0 bases from J, with 5 bases between. Germline CDR1 and CDR2: SQVTM and ANQGSEA. CDR3 region: CSVEGNQETQYF. CDR3 sequence (DNA): TGCAGCGTTGAGGGCAACCAAGAGACCCAGTACTTC.

This clonotype showed up just a few times. The genes are TRBV19 and TRBJ2-1; 9 bases map to TRBD1. The CDR3 has 14 amino acids. Germline CDR1 is LNHDA and CDR2 is SQIVND (reference sequence). V was clipped by 3 bases and J by 12 bases; unmatched bases: 9. CDR3 DNA: TGTGCCAGTAGTATTGGGGGACAGGGAGGATTGCAGTTCTTC. Residues: CASSIGGQGGLQFF.

The chain has TRBV15 and TRBJ1-1, with D maybe TRBD1 (6 bases). The CDR3 totals 14 residues. V lost 0 bases and J 6 bases, leaving 11 bases between the germline ends. From germline, CDR1 is LNHNV and CDR2 YYDKDF (reference sequence). For the CDR3, the DNA is TGTGCCACCAGCAGAGATTTAACAGGGTCTGAAGCTTTCTTT. This sequence encodes CATSRDLTGSEAFF. The full variable domain, its missing parts supplied by reference TRBV15 and TRBJ1-1, is DAMVIQNPRYQVTQFGKPVTLSCSQTLNHNVMYWYQQKSSQAPKLLFHYYDKDFNNEADTPDNFQSRRPNTSFCFLDIRSPGLGDTAMYLCATSRDLTGSEAFFGQGTRLTVV.

In its sample, this clonotype was seen many times. The rearrangement links TRBV12-3 or TRBV12-4 to TRBJ2-6; 12 nucleotides line up with TRBD1. CDR3 length equals 17 residues. With V trimmed by 3 bases and J by 1 base, 1 base remained unmatched. The CDR3 nucleotides read TGTGCCAGCAGTTTGGGACAGGGGGCGTCTGGGGCCAACGTCCTGACTTTC. Its translation is CASSLGQGASGANVLTF.

This clonotype has a count of ten or more. V is TRBV28 and J is TRBJ2-5, with TRBD1 matching over 9 bases. This CDR3 has 16 residues. Per germline, CDR1 MDHEN and CDR2 SYDVKM. The junction had 7 bases not matched to a gene; V was cut back by 3 bases and J by 2 bases. Here the CDR3 reads CASSLGETGGQETQYF. For the CDR3, the DNA is TGTGCCAGCAGTTTGGGAGAGACAGGGGGACAAGAGACCCAGTACTTC.

This clonotype was seen a few times. The chain uses TRBV7-3 and TRBJ2-7; TRBD1 matches 9 bases. Germline CDR1 is SGHTA and CDR2 is FQGTGA. The CDR3 runs to 14 residues. With V trimmed by 5 bases and J by 7 bases, 9 bases remained unmatched. The chain's CDR3 is CASSPGQGASEQYF. CDR3 bases: TGTGCCAGCAGCCCGGGACAGGGTGCGAGTGAGCAGTACTTC. The full variable domain, rest sourced from reference TRBV7-3 and TRBJ2-7, is GAGVSQTPSNKVTEKGKYVELRCDPISGHTALYWYRQSLGQGPEFLIYFQGTGAADDSGLPNDRFFAVRPEGSVSTLKIQRTERGDSAVYLCASSPGQGASEQYFGPGTRLTVT.

The chain has TRBV20-1 and TRBJ1-2; 7 bases match TRBD1. The CDR3 consists of 13 residues. V shed 6 bases, J shed 8 bases, and the junction held 12 bases outside the gene matches. Germline CDR1 reads DFQATT; CDR2 reads SNEGSKA (reference sequence). In DNA, the CDR3 is TGCAGTGCCCCAACCAATACAGGGGTCGGCTACACCTTC. Protein: CSAPTNTGVGYTF.

This clonotype was observed at least ten times. The rearrangement links TRBV7-2 to TRBJ1-1; D gene unclear. The germline V gene encodes CDR1 SGHTA and CDR2 FQGNSA. The germline V and J ends were trimmed by 2 bases and 11 bases, with 15 bases remaining between them. The CDR3 runs 13 residues. DNA of the CDR3: TGTGCCAGCAGCTTATCCGGGATGGGTAATGCTTTCTTT. Encoded protein: CASSLSGMGNAFF.

In this sample, this clonotype turned up many times. The CDR3 loop reads CAISHTLGSNQPQHF. CDR3 sequence (DNA): TGTGCCATCAGCCATACCCTGGGAAGCAATCAGCCCCAGCATTTT. The V and J genes are TRBV10-3 and TRBJ1-5; D uncertain. The V gene lost 6 bases and the J gene lost 1 base, with 13 bases spanning the gap. Germline loops: CDR1 ENHRY, CDR2 SYGVKD. The length of the CDR3 is 15 residues.

This clonotype was recorded a few times. The genes are TRBV2 and TRBJ2-1; D not resolved. Germline-derived CDR1 and CDR2 are SNHLY and FYNNEI. The germline V and J ends were trimmed by 9 bases and 10 bases, with 13 bases remaining between them. This CDR3 is built from 11 residues. The DNA for the CDR3 is TGTGCCAGTGGGTCCCCGCCCGAGCAGTTCTTC. Its protein is CASGSPPEQFF.

This clonotype came up a few times. The gene calls are TRBV20-1 and TRBJ1-5; perhaps TRBD1 as D (6 bases). The germline V and J ends were trimmed by 4 bases and 6 bases, with 13 bases remaining between them. The CDR3 sequence is 13 residues long. In germline, CDR1 is DFQATT, CDR2 SNEGSKA (reference sequence). The CDR3 protein is CSAISGAGQPQHF. The CDR3 bases are TGCAGTGCTATTTCGGGGGCCGGTCAGCCCCAGCATTTT.

This clonotype was seen many times. This sequence joins TRBV6-1 and TRBJ2-2, with D uncertain. Trimming shortened V by 10 bases and J by 0 bases, and 18 bases separated the two germline ends. Looked up from germline, CDR1 is MNHNS and CDR2 is SASEGT. The CDR3 covers 16 residues. CDR3 in DNA: TGTGCCACCCTACCCCTGCGAAACGCGAACACCGGGGAGCTGTTTTTT. Amino acids: CATLPLRNANTGELFF.

This chain joins TRBV7-9 and TRBJ2-3; D may correspond to TRBD1 or TRBD2 (6 bases each). This CDR3 contains 19 residues. V was pared by 5 bases and J by 2 bases, with 26 bases between. Germline lookup yields CDR1 SEHNR and CDR2 FQNEAQ (reference sequence). Here the CDR3 reads CASSQGSGAGNSNTDTQYF. Here the CDR3 DNA reads TGTGCCAGCAGCCAGGGGTCGGGGGCGGGCAATTCCAACACAGATACGCAGTATTTT.

This clonotype was counted many times. The V call is TRBV7-8, the J call TRBJ2-7; 8 positions agree with TRBD1. CDR3 length: 16 residues. The J segment lost 3 bases and the V segment lost 5 bases, leaving 12 bases of the junction unmatched. Germline V lookup: CDR1 SGHVS, CDR2 FQNEAQ. The CDR3 nucleotides read TGTGCCAGCAGCGTACGACAGGGGAACCCCAACTACGAGCAGTACTTC. Protein product: CASSVRQGNPNYEQYF.

In its sample, this clonotype was seen a few times. The chain uses TRBV20-1 and TRBJ1-2, with unresolved D. Germline CDR1 is DFQATT and CDR2 is SNEGSKA (reference sequence). Deletions cut 6 bases from V and 3 bases from J, with 8 bases between. The CDR3 is 11 amino acids. Written as DNA, the CDR3 is TGCAGTGCCGAAAGGGACTATGGCTACACCTTC. It yields the protein CSAERDYGYTF.

This chain links TRBV28 with TRBJ2-7; 7 bases fit TRBD2. Unmatched junction bases numbered 8, after V lost 6 bases and J lost 3 bases. The CDR3 covers 14 residues. CDR1 and CDR2 from the germline V gene are MDHEN and SYDVKM. CDR3 nucleotide sequence: TGTGCCAGCAGGCAGAGCGGGGAGCACTACGAGCAGTACTTC. It translates to CASRQSGEHYEQYF.

This clonotype was found many times. In DNA, the CDR3 is TGTGCCAGCAGCTTAGGGGGGGGACTCAATGAAAAACTGTTTTTT. As protein: CASSLGGGLNEKLFF. V is TRBV7-2 and J is TRBJ1-4; weak D call: TRBD1 (5 bases). There are 15 residues in the CDR3. V lost 1 base and J lost 5, with 11 bases in between. The germline V gene encodes CDR1 SGHTA and CDR2 FQGNSA. The full variable domain, with the rest looked up from reference TRBV7-2 and TRBJ1-4, is GAGVSQSPSNKVTEKGKDVELRCDPISGHTALYWYRQSLGQGLEFLIYFQGNSAPDKSGLPSDRFSAERTGGSVSTLTIQRTQQEDSAVYLCASSLGGGLNEKLFFGSGTQLSVL.

This clonotype was recorded many times. This rearrangement joins TRBV7-2 to TRBJ2-7; TRBD1 aligns across 10 bases. CDR1 is SGHTA and CDR2 is FQGNSA in the germline V gene. V lost 5 bases to trimming and J lost 6 bases; unmatched junction nucleotides: 16. The CDR3 length is 17 residues. As DNA, the CDR3 is TGTGCCAGCAGCAGGGACAGGGGCCGAGTTAGGGGCGCCGAGCAGTACTTC. Translating it yields CASSRDRGRVRGAEQYF.

This clonotype turned up a few times. The V and J genes are TRBV12-3 or TRBV12-4 and TRBJ1-2; TRBD1 might be the D (6 bases). V lost 5 bases and J lost 5, with 18 bases in between. CDR3 size: 15 residues. The CDR3 loop is CASSPTGTSWYGYTF. In DNA, the CDR3 is TGTGCCAGCAGTCCCACCGGGACATCCTGGTATGGCTACACCTTC.